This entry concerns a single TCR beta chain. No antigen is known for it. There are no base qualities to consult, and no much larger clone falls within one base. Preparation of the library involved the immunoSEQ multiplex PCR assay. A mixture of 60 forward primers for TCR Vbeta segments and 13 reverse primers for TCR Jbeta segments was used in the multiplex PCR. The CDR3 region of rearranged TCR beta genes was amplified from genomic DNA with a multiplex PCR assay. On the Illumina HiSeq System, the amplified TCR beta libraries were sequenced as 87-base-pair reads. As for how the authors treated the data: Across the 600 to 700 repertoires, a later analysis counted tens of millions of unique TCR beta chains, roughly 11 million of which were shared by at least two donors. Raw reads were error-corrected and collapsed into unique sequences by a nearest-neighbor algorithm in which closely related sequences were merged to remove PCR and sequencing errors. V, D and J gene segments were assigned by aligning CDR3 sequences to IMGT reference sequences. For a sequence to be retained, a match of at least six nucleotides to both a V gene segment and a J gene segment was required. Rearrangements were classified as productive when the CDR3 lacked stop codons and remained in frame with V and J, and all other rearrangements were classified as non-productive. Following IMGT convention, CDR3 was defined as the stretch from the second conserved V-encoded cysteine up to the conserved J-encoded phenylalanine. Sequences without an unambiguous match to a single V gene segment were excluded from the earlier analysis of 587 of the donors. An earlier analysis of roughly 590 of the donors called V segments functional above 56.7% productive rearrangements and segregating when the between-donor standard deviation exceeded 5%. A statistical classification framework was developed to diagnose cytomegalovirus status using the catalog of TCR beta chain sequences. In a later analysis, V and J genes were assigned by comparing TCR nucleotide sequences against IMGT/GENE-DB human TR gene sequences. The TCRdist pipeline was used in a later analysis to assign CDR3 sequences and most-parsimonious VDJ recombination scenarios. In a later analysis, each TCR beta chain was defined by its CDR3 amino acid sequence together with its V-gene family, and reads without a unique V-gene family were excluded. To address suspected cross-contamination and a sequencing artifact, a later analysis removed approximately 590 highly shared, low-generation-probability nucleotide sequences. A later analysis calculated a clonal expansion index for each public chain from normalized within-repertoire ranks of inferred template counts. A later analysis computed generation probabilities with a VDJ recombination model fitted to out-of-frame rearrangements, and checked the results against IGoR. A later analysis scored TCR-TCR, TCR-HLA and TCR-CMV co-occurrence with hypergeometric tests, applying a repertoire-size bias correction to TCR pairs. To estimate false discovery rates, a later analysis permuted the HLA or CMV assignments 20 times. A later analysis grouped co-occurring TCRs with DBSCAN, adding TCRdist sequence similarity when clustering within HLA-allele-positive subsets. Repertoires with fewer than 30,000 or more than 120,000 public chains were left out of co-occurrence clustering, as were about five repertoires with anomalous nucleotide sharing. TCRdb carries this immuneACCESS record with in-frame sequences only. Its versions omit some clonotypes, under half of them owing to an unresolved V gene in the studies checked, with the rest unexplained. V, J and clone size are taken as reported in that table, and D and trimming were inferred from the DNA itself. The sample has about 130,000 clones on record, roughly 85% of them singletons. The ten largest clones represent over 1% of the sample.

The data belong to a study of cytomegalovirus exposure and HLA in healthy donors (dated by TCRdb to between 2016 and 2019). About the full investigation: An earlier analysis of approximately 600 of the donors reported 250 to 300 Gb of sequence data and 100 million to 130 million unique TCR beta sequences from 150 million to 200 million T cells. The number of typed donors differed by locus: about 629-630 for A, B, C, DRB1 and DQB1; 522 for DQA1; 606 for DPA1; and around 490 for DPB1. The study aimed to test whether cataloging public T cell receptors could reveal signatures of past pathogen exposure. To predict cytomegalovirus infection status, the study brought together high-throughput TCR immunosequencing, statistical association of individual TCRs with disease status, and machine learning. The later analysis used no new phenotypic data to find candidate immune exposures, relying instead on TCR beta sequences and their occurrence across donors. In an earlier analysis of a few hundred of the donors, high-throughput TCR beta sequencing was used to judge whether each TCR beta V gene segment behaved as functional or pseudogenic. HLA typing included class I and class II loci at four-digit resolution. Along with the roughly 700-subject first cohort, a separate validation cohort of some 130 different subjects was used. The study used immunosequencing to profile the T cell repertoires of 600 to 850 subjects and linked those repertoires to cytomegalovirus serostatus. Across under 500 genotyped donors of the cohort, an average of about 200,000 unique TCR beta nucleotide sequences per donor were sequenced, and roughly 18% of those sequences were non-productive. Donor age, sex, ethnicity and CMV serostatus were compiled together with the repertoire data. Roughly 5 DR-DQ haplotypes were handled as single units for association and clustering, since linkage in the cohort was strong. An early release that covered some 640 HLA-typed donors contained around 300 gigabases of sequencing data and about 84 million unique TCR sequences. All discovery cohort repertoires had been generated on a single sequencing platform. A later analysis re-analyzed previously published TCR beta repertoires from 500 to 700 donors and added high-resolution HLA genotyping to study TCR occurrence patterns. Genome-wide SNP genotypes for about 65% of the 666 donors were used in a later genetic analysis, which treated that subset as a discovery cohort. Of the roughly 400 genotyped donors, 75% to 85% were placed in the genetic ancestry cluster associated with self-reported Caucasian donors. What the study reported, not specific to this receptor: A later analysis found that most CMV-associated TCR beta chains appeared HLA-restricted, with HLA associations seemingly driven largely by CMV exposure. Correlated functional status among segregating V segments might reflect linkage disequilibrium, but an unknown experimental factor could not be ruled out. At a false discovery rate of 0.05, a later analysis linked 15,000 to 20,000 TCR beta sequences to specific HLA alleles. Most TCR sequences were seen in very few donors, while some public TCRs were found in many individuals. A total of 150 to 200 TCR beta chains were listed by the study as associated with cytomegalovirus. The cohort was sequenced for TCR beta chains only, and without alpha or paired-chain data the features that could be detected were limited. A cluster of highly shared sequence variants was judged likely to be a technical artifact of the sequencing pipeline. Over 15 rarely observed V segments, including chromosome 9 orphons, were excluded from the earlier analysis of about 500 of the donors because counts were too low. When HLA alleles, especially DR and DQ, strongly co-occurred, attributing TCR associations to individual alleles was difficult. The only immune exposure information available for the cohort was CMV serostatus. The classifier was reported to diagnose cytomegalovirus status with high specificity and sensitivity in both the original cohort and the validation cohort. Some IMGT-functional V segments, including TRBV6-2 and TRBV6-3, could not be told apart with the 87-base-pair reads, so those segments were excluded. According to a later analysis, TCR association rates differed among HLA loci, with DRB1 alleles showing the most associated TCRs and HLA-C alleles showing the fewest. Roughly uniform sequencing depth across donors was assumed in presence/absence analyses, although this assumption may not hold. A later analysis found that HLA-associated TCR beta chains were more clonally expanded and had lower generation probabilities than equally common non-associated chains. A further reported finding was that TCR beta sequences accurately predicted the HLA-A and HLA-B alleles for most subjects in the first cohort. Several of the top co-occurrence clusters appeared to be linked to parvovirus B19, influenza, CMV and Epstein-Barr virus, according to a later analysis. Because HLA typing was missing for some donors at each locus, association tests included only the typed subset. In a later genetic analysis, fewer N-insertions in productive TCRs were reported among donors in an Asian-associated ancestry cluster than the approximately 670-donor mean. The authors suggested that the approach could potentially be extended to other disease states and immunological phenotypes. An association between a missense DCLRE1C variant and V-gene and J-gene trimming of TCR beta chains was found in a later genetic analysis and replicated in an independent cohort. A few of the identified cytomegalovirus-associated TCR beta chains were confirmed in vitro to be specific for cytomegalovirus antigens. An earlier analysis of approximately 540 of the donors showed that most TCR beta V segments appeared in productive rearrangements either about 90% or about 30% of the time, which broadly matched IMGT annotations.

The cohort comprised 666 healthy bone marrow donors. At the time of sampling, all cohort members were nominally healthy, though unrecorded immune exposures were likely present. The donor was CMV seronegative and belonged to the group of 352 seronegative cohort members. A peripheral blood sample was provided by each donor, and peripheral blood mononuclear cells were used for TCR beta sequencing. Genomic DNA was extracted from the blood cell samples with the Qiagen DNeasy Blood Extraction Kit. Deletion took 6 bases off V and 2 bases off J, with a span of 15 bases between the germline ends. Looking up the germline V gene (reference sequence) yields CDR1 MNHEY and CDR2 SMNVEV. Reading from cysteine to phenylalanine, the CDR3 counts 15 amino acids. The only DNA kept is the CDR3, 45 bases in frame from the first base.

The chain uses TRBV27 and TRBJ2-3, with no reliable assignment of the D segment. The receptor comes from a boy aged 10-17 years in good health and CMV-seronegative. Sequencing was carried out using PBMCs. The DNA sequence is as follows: TGTGCCAGCAGGCCCCCTCTGGCTTTCACAGATACGCAGTATTTT. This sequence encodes CASRPPLAFTDTQYF.